This T cell receptor (beta chain) was found in a study of T cells in localized non-small cell lung cancer. Comment on this clone: Its antigen is undetermined.

Findings of the study overall: Adjacent lung exhibited a median of about 50 among the 100 most abundant tumor clones.

Using immunoSEQ multiplex PCR, the repertoire was profiled, and TCRdb retains in-frame clones only, with some absent. The data show approximately 4,700 clones, about 31% seen once. The source material was lung tumor tissue, sampled before any cancer treatment. This TCR derives from a male donor older than 55 with stage I lung adenocarcinoma.

Here the CDR3 DNA reads TGTGCCATCACAGAGGGGGCGCGAGGCAATTCACCCCTCCACTTT. Its protein product is CAITEGARGNSPLHF. The chain uses TRBV6-8 and TRBJ1-6; 7 bases are shared with TRBD1. Germline trimming cut 10 bases from V and 7 bases from J; bases unmatched to any gene: 13. The CDR3 extends over 15 amino acids. Germline V gene data show CDR1 as MNHGY and CDR2 as SAAAGT.